Following are 28 T cell receptor beta chains from one sample sequenced in a study of cytotoxic CD8 clonotypes in ibrutinib-treated CLL. Some clones are missing from TCRdb's copy, which holds only in-frame ones; the method was immunoSEQ multiplex PCR. The table lists about 50,000 clones, around 78% of them singletons. The material was PBMCs, obtained after 24 months of ibrutinib treatment. Source of these receptors: a human donor with chronic lymphocytic leukemia.

This clone occurred a few times. CDR3 region: CASSKDINTIYF. DNA for the CDR3: TGTGCCAGCAGCAAGGACATAAACACCATATATTTT. This chain joins TRBV7-9 and TRBJ1-3, with D perhaps matching TRBD1 (5 bases). Trimming pared 5 bases from V and 6 bases from J, leaving 8 bases between. The CDR3 consists of 12 residues. Germline CDR1 SEHNR, CDR2 FQNEAQ (reference sequence).

This chain connects TRBV4-1 to TRBJ2-4, with no clear D. Trimming took 1 base from V and 0 from J, leaving 4 bases between them. The CDR3 covers 14 residues. CDR1 and CDR2 from the germline V gene are MGHRA and YSYEKL. The CDR3 loop is CASSQVSAKNIQYF. CDR3 sequence (DNA): TGCGCCAGCAGCCAAGTCTCAGCCAAAAACATTCAGTACTTC.

J is TRBJ2-1 and V is TRBV5-4, with D maybe TRBD2 (6 bases). The V and J ends lost 0 bases and 10 bases respectively, with 8 bases between them. From germline, CDR1 is SGHNT and CDR2 YYREEE (reference sequence). The CDR3 length is 12 residues. CDR3 protein: CASSLGAGEQFF. Here the CDR3 DNA reads TGTGCCAGCAGCTTGGGAGCGGGCGAGCAGTTCTTC. Filled out from reference TRBV5-4 and TRBJ2-1, the complete variable domain reads ETGVTQSPTHLIKTRGQQVTLRCSSQSGHNTVSWYQQALGQGPQFIFQYYREEENGRGNFPPRFSGLQFPNYSSELNVNALELDDSALYLCASSLGAGEQFFGPGTRLTVL.

V usage is TRBV20-1 and J usage is TRBJ1-1; D remains unclear. The ends were cut back, 7 bases at V and 4 bases at J, with 10 bases in the middle. Germline V gene lookup returns CDR1 DFQATT and CDR2 SNEGSKA (reference sequence). The CDR3 runs to 11 residues. CDR3 loop: CSGARGTEAFF. CDR3 nucleotides: TGCAGTGGGGCGCGCGGCACTGAAGCTTTCTTT.

The chain has TRBV6-1 and TRBJ2-1; 7 nucleotides align to TRBD2. With V trimmed by 4 bases and J by 4 bases, 4 bases remained unmatched. This CDR3 has 14 residues. The germline CDR1 and CDR2 sequences are MNHNS and SASEGT. This chain's CDR3 is CASSVTSEYNEQFF. For the CDR3, the DNA is TGTGCCAGCAGTGTAACTAGCGAATACAATGAGCAGTTCTTC.

CDR3 DNA: TGTGCCAGCAGCTTACCAAGGGTGGGGCAGTACTTC. This encodes CASSLPRVGQYF. The gene calls are TRBV11-2 and TRBJ2-7; D unclear. V lost 2 bases and J 9 bases, leaving 11 bases between the germline ends. The V gene's germline CDR1 is SGHAT and CDR2 FQNNGV. The CDR3 totals 12 residues.

V usage is TRBV18 and J usage is TRBJ2-3; D call uncertain. Germline V CDR1 and CDR2: KGHSH, LQKENI. This CDR3 spans 12 amino acids. Trimming cost V 3 bases and J 5 bases, with 6 bases left between them. The CDR3 spells CASSPDGDTQYF. In nucleotides, the CDR3 is TGTGCCAGCTCACCGGACGGAGATACGCAGTATTTT.

To note about this clone: Other DNA sequences in this specimen translate into the identical CDR3. The CDR3 nucleotides are TGCGCCAGCAGCTTGAGGGCGGGGCGGACCGGGGAGCTGTTTTTT. Its translation is CASSLRAGRTGELFF. The rearrangement joins TRBV5-1 to TRBJ2-2, with D perhaps matching TRBD2 (6 bases). Per the germline V gene, CDR1 is SGHRS and CDR2 is YFSETQ. The CDR3 sequence is 15 residues long. V was shortened by 1 base and J by 5 bases, with 12 bases between the two germline ends.

This rearrangement joins TRBV10-3 to TRBJ2-3, with 7 bases fitting TRBD2. The CDR3 has 14 residues. Germline trimming cut 10 bases from V and 0 bases from J; bases unmatched to any gene: 7. CDR1 ENHRY and CDR2 SYGVKD come from the germline V gene. CDR3 DNA: TGTGCCACCTTTAGCGGGTTTAGCACAGATACGCAGTATTTT. As protein: CATFSGFSTDTQYF.

This clone appeared a few times. The J gene is TRBJ2-7, the V gene TRBV6-1, with D perhaps TRBD2 (6 bases). Per germline, CDR1 MNHNS and CDR2 SASEGT. The CDR3 sequence is 15 residues long. V was clipped by 2 bases and J by 0 bases, with 11 bases between them. The CDR3 loop is CASSEMGLPSYEQYF. As DNA, the CDR3 is TGTGCCAGCAGTGAAATGGGACTTCCCTCCTACGAGCAGTACTTC.

This CDR3 reads CASRLSRGNEKLFF. DNA of the CDR3: TGTGCCAGCAGATTGTCGAGGGGTAATGAAAAACTGTTTTTT. This chain connects TRBV6-1 to TRBJ1-4; D is perhaps TRBD1 (5 bases). Germline V lookup: CDR1 MNHNS, CDR2 SASEGT. V was shortened by 6 bases and J by 4 bases, with 12 bases between the two germline ends. The CDR3 covers 14 residues.

The chain joins TRBV4-2 to TRBJ2-3; D ambiguous. Germline assignment: CDR1 LGHNA and CDR2 YNFKEQ. V gave up 1 base and J gave up 1 base, with 6 bases separating them. The CDR3 is 14 amino acids. The DNA for the CDR3 is TGTGCCAGCAGCCAAGGGCAGCGCACAGATACGCAGTATTTT. It is translated as CASSQGQRTDTQYF.

The genes are TRBV5-4 and TRBJ1-5; D unresolved. V lost 1 base to trimming and J lost 4 bases, with 3 bases between them. The germline V gene encodes CDR1 SGHNT and CDR2 YYREEE (reference sequence). The CDR3 covers 12 residues. The CDR3 nucleotides read TGTGCCAGCAGCTTGCCAAATCAGCCCCAGCATTTT. Translated, it gives CASSLPNQPQHF.

This clone has more than one count but fewer than ten. The genes are TRBV18 and TRBJ2-7; TRBD1 aligns across 7 bases. Losses at the gene ends were 2 bases for V and 3 bases for J; bases not matched to a gene: 4. This CDR3 has 14 amino acids. Germline CDR1 reads KGHSH; CDR2 reads LQKENI. The DNA for the CDR3 is TGTGCCAGCTCACCAGGGCAGGGGGACTACGAGCAGTACTTC. Amino acids: CASSPGQGDYEQYF.

V is TRBV28 and J is TRBJ1-2, with D possibly TRBD1 on 5 matching bases. The CDR3 has 13 amino acids. V lost 8 bases and J lost 2, with 12 bases in between. Germline CDR1 and CDR2: MDHEN and SYDVKM. As DNA, the CDR3 is TGTGCCAGCTGGGGCCGGGACAACTATGGCTACACCTTC. It is translated as CASWGRDNYGYTF.

The chain employs TRBV7-2 and TRBJ2-2; D remains ambiguous. The CDR3 contains 15 residues. The germline V gene encodes CDR1 SGHTA and CDR2 FQGNSA. Trimming cost V 3 bases and J 6 bases, with 14 bases left between them. CDR3 DNA: TGTGCCAGCAGCTTTAAGTCGCCACCCGCCGGGGAGCTGTTTTTT. As protein: CASSFKSPPAGELFF.

The V call is TRBV6-5, the J call TRBJ2-7; TRBD1 matches 9 bases. This CDR3 comprises 12 residues. From germline, CDR1 is MNHEY and CDR2 SVGAGI. Trimming took 8 bases from V and 4 from J; bases not matched to a gene: 3. The CDR3 DNA reads as TGTGCCAGCCGGGACAGGGTTTACGAGCAGTACTTC. Translation: CASRDRVYEQYF.

This clone was found a few times. The chain recombines TRBV27 with TRBJ2-1; 8 bases map to TRBD1. After removal of 5 bases from V and 0 bases from J, the junction contained 18 bases not matched to a gene. Germline V lookup: CDR1 MNHEY, CDR2 SMNVEV (reference sequence). The CDR3 is made up of 20 amino acids. The CDR3 nucleotides are TGTGCCAGCAGTCTAACGCTTTGGACAGGGAAAAAATTCTCCTACAATGAGCAGTTCTTC. It encodes CASSLTLWTGKKFSYNEQFF.

The chain has TRBV5-1 and TRBJ2-1; 7 bases agree with TRBD2. The V gene end was trimmed by 0 bases and the J gene end by 4 bases; junction bases not matched to a gene: 4. The CDR3 is 15 residues long. The germline gives CDR1 SGHRS, CDR2 YFSETQ. In DNA form, the CDR3 reads TGCGCCAGCAGCTTGGCGGGAGGACGTTACAATGAGCAGTTCTTC. Its translation is CASSLAGGRYNEQFF.

This clone was seen only once. This rearrangement joins TRBV19 to TRBJ1-2; 10 bases are shared with TRBD1. The J segment lost 7 bases and the V segment lost 4 bases, leaving 3 bases of the junction unmatched. Germline V CDR1 and CDR2: LNHDA, SQIVND (reference sequence). There are 13 residues in the CDR3. Written as DNA, the CDR3 is TGTGCCAGTAGTAGACAGGGGGCTTCTGGCTACACCTTC. It specifies CASSRQGASGYTF.

The chain couples TRBV7-2 to TRBJ2-2; no clear D gene. The CDR3 contains 15 residues. Per the germline V gene, CDR1 is SGHTA and CDR2 is FQGNSA. The ends were cut back, 3 bases at V and 1 base at J, with 9 bases in the middle. The CDR3 reads CASSFRNGNTGELFF. The DNA for the CDR3 is TGTGCCAGCAGCTTTCGGAACGGGAACACCGGGGAGCTGTTTTTT.

The chain has TRBV30 and TRBJ1-2; TRBD1 matches 11 bases. Trimming removed 0 bases from V and 2 bases from J; junction bases left unmatched: 11. This CDR3 has 18 amino acids. Germline V lookup: CDR1 GTSNPN, CDR2 SVGIG (reference sequence). The CDR3 protein is CAWSVPGTGGSINYGYTF. In DNA form, the CDR3 reads TGTGCCTGGAGTGTACCCGGGACAGGGGGAAGTATAAACTATGGCTACACCTTC.

V is TRBV6-4 and J is TRBJ1-1, with no clear D. CDR1 and CDR2 from the germline V gene are MRHNA and SNTAGT. Trimming removed 4 bases at V and 4 bases at J, with 13 bases between. This CDR3 has 14 amino acids. DNA for the CDR3: TGTGCCAGCAGTGCTACACCTGGGGTCACTGAAGCTTTCTTT. Amino acids: CASSATPGVTEAFF.

The chain couples TRBV5-5 to TRBJ2-7; D is possibly TRBD1 (5 bases). Per germline, CDR1 SGHKS and CDR2 YYEKEE (reference sequence). CDR3 length: 15 residues. V lost 6 bases to trimming and J lost 4 bases, with 20 bases between them. The CDR3 DNA reads TGTGCCAGCACATTGCAGGGCTACACTTCTTACGAGCAGTACTTC. Translation: CASTLQGYTSYEQYF.

The rearrangement links TRBV19 to TRBJ1-2; 7 nucleotides match TRBD1. This CDR3 is built from 16 residues. Germline V gene data show CDR1 as LNHDA and CDR2 as SQIVND (reference sequence). With V trimmed by 1 base and J by 1 base, 6 bases remained unmatched. CDR3 sequence reads: CASSIVGTASNYGYTF. CDR3 sequence (DNA): TGTGCCAGTAGTATAGTTGGGACAGCAAGTAACTATGGCTACACCTTC.

The V call is TRBV5-1, the J call TRBJ2-5; TRBD1 matches at 7 bases. V lost 0 bases to trimming and J lost 6 bases; unmatched junction nucleotides: 11. CDR3 length equals 16 residues. Germline V lookup: CDR1 SGHRS, CDR2 YFSETQ. DNA for the CDR3: TGCGCCAGCAGCTTGGACACAGGGGAGAGGAGAAAGACCCAGTACTTC. It translates to CASSLDTGERRKTQYF.

The chain recombines TRBV30 with TRBJ1-2; 8 positions match TRBD1. Germline V CDR1 and CDR2: GTSNPN, SVGIG (reference sequence). The CDR3 runs to 15 residues. With 2 bases clipped from V and 4 bases from J, the junction kept 9 bases outside the gene matches. The CDR3 DNA sequence: TGTGCCTGGAGTCTTGGGACAGGTGGGAGCTATGGCTACACCTTC. This encodes CAWSLGTGGSYGYTF.

This chain joins TRBV6-5 and TRBJ2-2; TRBD2 is a possible D gene (6 bases). CDR3 length: 15 residues. Trimming took off 6 bases at V and 1 base at J, with 12 bases between the two ends. Germline CDR1 is MNHEY and CDR2 is SVGAGI. In DNA, the CDR3 is TGTGCCAGCAGGGCCGGGACTGTGAACACCGGGGAGCTGTTTTTT. Its protein product is CASRAGTVNTGELFF.